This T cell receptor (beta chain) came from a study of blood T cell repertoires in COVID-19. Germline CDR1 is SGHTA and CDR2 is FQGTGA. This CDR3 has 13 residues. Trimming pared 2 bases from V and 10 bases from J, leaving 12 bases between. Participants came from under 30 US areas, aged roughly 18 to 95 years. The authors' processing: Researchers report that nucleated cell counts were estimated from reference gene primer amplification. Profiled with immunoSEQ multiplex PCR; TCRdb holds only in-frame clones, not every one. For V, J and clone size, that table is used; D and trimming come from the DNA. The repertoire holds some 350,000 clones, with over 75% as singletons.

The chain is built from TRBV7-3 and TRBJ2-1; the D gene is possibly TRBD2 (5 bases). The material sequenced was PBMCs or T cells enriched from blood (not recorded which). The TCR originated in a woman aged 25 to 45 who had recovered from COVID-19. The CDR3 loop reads CASSLGLNREQFF. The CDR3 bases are TGTGCCAGCAGCTTAGGACTGAATAGAGAGCAGTTCTTC.